Presented here are 7 T cell receptor beta chains from one specimen sequenced in a study of tumor-infiltrating lymphocytes in primary liver carcinoma. TCR beta cDNA was prepared out of 450 to 500 ng total RNA by means of a constant-region primer. Researchers made the TCR beta libraries by running three nested multiplex PCR rounds with slightly modified ARM-PCR. TRBV1-TRBV30 forward primers paired with a C-beta reverse primer drove the first two PCR rounds, 10 cycles each. Each CDR3 protein gets one entry after TCRdb re-called the multiplex PCR reads with MiXCR. Of 300,000 to 350,000 distinct CDR3 sequences listed, around three fifths are singletons. The researchers obtained blood RNA from unsorted whole blood and also extracted germline DNA. Sequences were obtained from peripheral blood. The receptors originated from a woman aged 25 to 39 with primary liver carcinoma and hepatitis B virus infection.

For this clonotype: This clone may be a read error of a much larger clone one base away. This chain uses TRBV6-6 with TRBJ1-2; D is ambiguous. With 10 bases removed from V and 6 bases from J, the gap between germline ends came to 21 bases. The CDR3 contains 14 residues. Germline V gives CDR1 MNHNY, CDR2 SVGAGI (reference sequence). Here the CDR3 DNA reads TGTGCCAACCGCGAGCCGGGCGGACTAGATGGCTACACCTTC. Its protein product is CANREPGGLDGYTF.

Of note for this clonotype: A much bigger clone sits one base away, suggesting this may be a read error. The chain employs TRBV29-1 and TRBJ2-5, with TRBD2 matching 7 bases. V was pared by 6 bases and J by 3 bases, with 10 bases of the junction left unmatched. Germline V gene sequence: CDR1 SQVTM, CDR2 ANQGSEA. The CDR3 is 14 amino acids. CDR3 DNA: TGCAGCGTGGCTAGCGCGGGAGTCAAAGAGACCCAGTACTTC. This gives the protein CSVASAGVKETQYF.

This clonotype was recorded a few times. J is TRBJ2-7 and V is TRBV13; 7 bases are a match to TRBD1. This CDR3 region has 15 residues. Unmatched junction bases numbered 9, after V lost 5 bases and J lost 2 bases. Germline V CDR1 and CDR2: PRHDT, FYEKMQ (reference sequence). This CDR3 reads CASSPTLTGTYEQYF. The CDR3 DNA follows: TGTGCCAGCAGCCCCACCCTGACAGGGACCTACGAGCAGTACTTC. Supplemented by reference TRBV13 and TRBJ2-7, the full variable domain reads AAGVIQSPRHLIKEKRETATLKCYPIPRHDTVYWYQQGPGQDPQFLISFYEKMQSDKGSIPDRFSAQQFSDYHSELNMSSLELGDSALYFCASSPTLTGTYEQYFGPGTRLTVT.

The genes are TRBV28 and TRBJ2-1; TRBD2 aligns across 14 bases. Germline V lookup: CDR1 MDHEN, CDR2 SYDVKM. This CDR3 has 15 amino acids. J was trimmed by 9 bases and V by 6 bases; bases with no gene match: 7. The CDR3, as DNA: TGTGCCAGCAGGATGACTAGCGGGAGGGCGCGTGAGCAGTTCTTC. Protein product: CASRMTSGRAREQFF.

This clonotype was observed a handful of times. The chain has TRBV4-1 and TRBJ2-1, with 7 positions matching TRBD2. V gave up 1 base and J gave up 6 bases; unmatched junction bases: 3. This CDR3 is built from 14 residues. Germline CDR1 MGHRA, CDR2 YSYEKL. The CDR3 reads CASSQAGGSNEQFF. CDR3 in DNA: TGCGCCAGCAGCCAAGCTGGCGGGAGCAATGAGCAGTTCTTC.

This clonotype was detected only a few times. The V and J genes are TRBV6-2 or TRBV6-3 and TRBJ2-7; 7 bases are shared with TRBD2. The CDR3 consists of 14 residues. J lost 2 bases, V lost 0 bases, and 1 base had no gene match. Germline lookup yields CDR1 MNHEY and CDR2 SVGEGT. CDR3 nucleotides: TGTGCCAGCAGTTACTCCCGGGGGGCCTACGAGCAGTACTTC. Residues: CASSYSRGAYEQYF.

Remarks on this clonotype: With a much larger clone just one base away, this may be a read error. The chain combines TRBV6-5 with TRBJ2-3; D possibly corresponds to TRBD2 (6 bases). The CDR3 length is 16 residues. The germline CDR1 and CDR2 sequences are MNHEY and SVGAGI. This CDR3 reads CARSYQATTGVDTQYF. The CDR3 nucleotides are TGTGCCAGGAGTTACCAAGCAACTACGGGGGTCGATACGCAGTATTTT.